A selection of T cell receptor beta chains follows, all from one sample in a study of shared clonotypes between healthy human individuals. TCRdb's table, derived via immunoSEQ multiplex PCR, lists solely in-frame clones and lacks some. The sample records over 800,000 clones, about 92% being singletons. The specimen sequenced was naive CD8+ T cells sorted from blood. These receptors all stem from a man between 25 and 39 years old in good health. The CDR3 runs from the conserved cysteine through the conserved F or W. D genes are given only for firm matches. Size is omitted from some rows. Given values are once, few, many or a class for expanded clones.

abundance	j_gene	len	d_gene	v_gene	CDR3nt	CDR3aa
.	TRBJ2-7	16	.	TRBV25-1	TGTGCCAGCACGGCCGGCGGGCAGGGGAGCTCCTACGAGCAGTACTTC	CASTAGGQGSSYEQYF
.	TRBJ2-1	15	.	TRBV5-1	TGCGCCAGCAGCCCCCTTGAGGCGGGATGGGATGAGCAGTTCTTC	CASSPLEAGWDEQFF
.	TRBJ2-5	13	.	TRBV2	TGTGCCAGCAGTGAAGCGCCCGGGTGGACCCAGTACTTC	CASSEAPGWTQYF
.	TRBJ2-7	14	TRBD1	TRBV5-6	TGTGCCAGCAGCCCGACAGGGGGCTCCTACGAGCAGTACTTC	CASSPTGGSYEQYF
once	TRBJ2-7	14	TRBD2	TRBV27	TGTGCCAGCAGTTTAAGCGGGAGGGTCTACGAGCAGTACTTC	CASSLSGRVYEQYF
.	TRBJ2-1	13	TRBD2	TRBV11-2	TGTGCCAGCAGCTTAGTCCTAGCGGGGGAGCAGTTCTTC	CASSLVLAGEQFF
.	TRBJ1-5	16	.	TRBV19	TGTGCCAGTAGTAGCCGGGATCCAATAAGTAATCAGCCCCAGCATTTT	CASSSRDPISNQPQHF
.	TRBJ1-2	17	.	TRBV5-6	TGTGCCAGCAGCTTGGACCGGCCTTCTGGGGCTCACTATGGCTACACCTTC	CASSLDRPSGAHYGYTF
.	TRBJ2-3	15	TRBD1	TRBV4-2	TGTGCCAGCAGCCAAGGGACAGGGAGGCCAAATACGCAGTATTTT	CASSQGTGRPNTQYF
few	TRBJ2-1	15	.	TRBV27	TGTGCCAGCAGGTCCGGGACCTCCTCCTACAATGAGCAGTTCTTC	CASRSGTSSYNEQFF
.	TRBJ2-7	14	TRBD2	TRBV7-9	TGTGCCAGCACCCCCCCGGGAGGGAACTACGAGCAGTACTTC	CASTPPGGNYEQYF
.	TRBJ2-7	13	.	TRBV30	TGTGCCTGGAGTAGTGGAGGCTCCTACGAGCAGTACTTC	CAWSSGGSYEQYF
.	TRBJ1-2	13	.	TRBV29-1	TGCAGCGTTGAAAAGGCAGGGTTTTATGGCTACACCTTT	CSVEKAGFYGYTF
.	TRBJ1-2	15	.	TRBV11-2	TGTGCCAGCAGCTTAGAGGCAGCCACTTCTGATGGCTACACCTTC	CASSLEAATSDGYTF
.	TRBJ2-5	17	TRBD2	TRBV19	TGTGCCAGTCATCCTATTTCAGCGGGAGGGCCGAGAGAGACCCAGTACTTC	CASHPISAGGPRETQYF
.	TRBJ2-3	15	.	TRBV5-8	TGTGCCAGCAGCCCCTACGGCGGTAGCACAGATACGCAGTATTTT	CASSPYGGSTDTQYF
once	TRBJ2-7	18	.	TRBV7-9	TGTGCCAGCAGCCTGATAGGGGGGCACGGGGGACCCTCCTACGAGCAGTACTTC	CASSLIGGHGGPSYEQYF
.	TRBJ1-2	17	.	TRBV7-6	TGTGCCAGCAGCTTAGGGAGACAGCGAGGAGCCACGGATGGCTACACCTTC	CASSLGRQRGATDGYTF
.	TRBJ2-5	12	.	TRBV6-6	TGTGCCAGCAGCTCCGGGAGCGAGACCCAGTACTTC	CASSSGSETQYF
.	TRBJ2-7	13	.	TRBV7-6	TGTGCCAGCAGCTTGGGATCCGCCTACGAGCAGTACTTC	CASSLGSAYEQYF
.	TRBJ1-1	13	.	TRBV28	TGTGCCAGCAACCTGGGGGCGTACACTGAAGCTTTCTTT	CASNLGAYTEAFF
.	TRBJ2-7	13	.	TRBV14	TGTGCCAGCAGCCAAATCGCCGAGTACGAGCAGTACTTC	CASSQIAEYEQYF
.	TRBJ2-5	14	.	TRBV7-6	TGTGCCAGCAGCTTAGGGCAGGGGCAAGAGACCCAGTACTTC	CASSLGQGQETQYF
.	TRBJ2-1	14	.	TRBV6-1	TGTGCCAGCAGTGGTCCGGACCTTTACAATGAGCAGTTCTTC	CASSGPDLYNEQFF
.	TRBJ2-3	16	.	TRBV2	TGTGCCAGCAGTGTACGGAAGCGGGTCGCCAAAGATACGCAGTATTTT	CASSVRKRVAKDTQYF
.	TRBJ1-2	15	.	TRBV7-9	TGTGCCAGCAGCTCCAAGGTCACAGAGAACTATGGCTACACCTTC	CASSSKVTENYGYTF
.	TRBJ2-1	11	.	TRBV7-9	TGTGCCAGCAGCCAGACCAGTGAGCAGTTCTTC	CASSQTSEQFF
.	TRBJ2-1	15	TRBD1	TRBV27	TGTGCCAGCAGTCCTGGGACAGGGGGTACAGTGAGGCAGTTCTTC	CASSPGTGGTVRQFF
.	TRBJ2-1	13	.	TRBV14	TGTGCCAGCAGCCCCTATTTTACCAATGAGCAGTTCTTC	CASSPYFTNEQFF
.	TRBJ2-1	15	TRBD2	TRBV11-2	TGTGCCAGCTCCTCTAGCGGGAGGGCCAGGAATGAGCAGTTCTTC	CASSSSGRARNEQFF
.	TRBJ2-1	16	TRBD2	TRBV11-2	TGTGCCAGCAGCTCAAATAGCGGGAGGGCCTTAAATGAGCAGTTCTTC	CASSSNSGRALNEQFF
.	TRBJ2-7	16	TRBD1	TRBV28	TGTGCCAGCAGTCCCCTTTCAGGGCAGGGGGCCTACGAGCAGTACTTC	CASSPLSGQGAYEQYF
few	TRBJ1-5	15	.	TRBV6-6	TGTGCCAGCAGTTACTCCCTAGAAAGCAATCAGCCCCAGCATTTT	CASSYSLESNQPQHF
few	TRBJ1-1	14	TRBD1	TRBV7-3	TGTGCCAGCAGTCAAGGGGGCCAGAACACTGAAGCTTTCTTT	CASSQGGQNTEAFF
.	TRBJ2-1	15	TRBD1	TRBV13	TGTGCCAGCAGCAACCGGGACAGGGGCGGACATGAGCAGTTCTTC	CASSNRDRGGHEQFF
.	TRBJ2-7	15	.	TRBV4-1	TGCGCCAGCAGCCAAGTTTTGGGACAAGACTACGAGCAGTACTTC	CASSQVLGQDYEQYF
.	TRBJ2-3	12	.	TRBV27	TGTGGTAGCGGAGGAAGCACAGATACGCAGTATTTT	CGSGGSTDTQYF
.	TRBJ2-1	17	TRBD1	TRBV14	TGTGCCAGCAGCCAAGGAATTCGACAGGGATCCTACAATGAGCAGTTCTTC	CASSQGIRQGSYNEQFF
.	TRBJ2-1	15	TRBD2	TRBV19	TGTGCCAGTAGTATATGGGGGAGGGGCAAAAATGAGCAGTTCTTC	CASSIWGRGKNEQFF
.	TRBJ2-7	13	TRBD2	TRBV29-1	TGCAGCGTTGGGACTAGCGGCTCCTACGAGCAGTACTTC	CSVGTSGSYEQYF
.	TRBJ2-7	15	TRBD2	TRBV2	TGTGCCAGCAGTCCGCTAGCGGGAGACTCCTACGAGCAGTACTTC	CASSPLAGDSYEQYF
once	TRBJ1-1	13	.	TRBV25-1	TGTGCCAGCAGTGAATCGGCGGGGGGGCAAGCTTTCTTT	CASSESAGGQAFF
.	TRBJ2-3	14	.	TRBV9	TGTGCCAGCAGCGTAGGTAGTGGAGTAGATACGCAGTATTTT	CASSVGSGVDTQYF
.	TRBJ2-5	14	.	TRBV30	TGTGCCTGGAAGGGAAAAGGGGCGGTGGAGACCCAGTACTTC	CAWKGKGAVETQYF
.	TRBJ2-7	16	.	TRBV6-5	TGTGCCAGCAGTTACCCCGCGGAGGCCCCATCCTACGAGCAGTACTTC	CASSYPAEAPSYEQYF
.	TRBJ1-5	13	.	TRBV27	TGTGCCAGCAGTAACTCTAGCAATCAGCCCCAGCATTTT	CASSNSSNQPQHF
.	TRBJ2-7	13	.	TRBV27	TGTGCCAGCAGTTTCCAGACAGCTTACGAGCAGTACTTC	CASSFQTAYEQYF
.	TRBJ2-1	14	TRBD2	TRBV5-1	TGCGCCAGCAGCTTCGGGAGGTCTGACAATGAGCAGTTCTTC	CASSFGRSDNEQFF
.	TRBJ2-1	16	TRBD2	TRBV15	TGTGCCACCAGCTATACTAGCGGGAGGATGTACAATGAGCAGTTCTTC	CATSYTSGRMYNEQFF
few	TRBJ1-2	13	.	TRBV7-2	TGTGCCAGCAGCTTAGTGCCGACAGATGGCTACACCTTC	CASSLVPTDGYTF
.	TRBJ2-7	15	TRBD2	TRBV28	TGTGCCAGCAGTTTCGGGCTAGCGGGGATATACGAGCAGTACTTC	CASSFGLAGIYEQYF
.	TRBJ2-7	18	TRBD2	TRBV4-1	TGCGCCAGCAGCCTTAGAGATAGACTAGCGGGAGTTCTCTACGAGCAGTACTTC	CASSLRDRLAGVLYEQYF
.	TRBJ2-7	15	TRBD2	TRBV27	TGTGCCAGCAGTACCATAGCGGGGGAACTCTACGAGCAGTACTTC	CASSTIAGELYEQYF
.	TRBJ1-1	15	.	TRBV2	TGTGCCATAGCAGGCGGATTGCACGAGAACACTGAAGCTTTCTTT	CAIAGGLHENTEAFF
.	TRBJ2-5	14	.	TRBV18	TGTGCCAGCTCAAATACAGGGTATGCTGAGACCCAGTACTTC	CASSNTGYAETQYF
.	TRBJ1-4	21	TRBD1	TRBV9	TGTGCCAGCAGCCTAAACACCCTGAAGACAGGGAGCAAGGCAACTAATGAAAAACTGTTTTTT	CASSLNTLKTGSKATNEKLFF
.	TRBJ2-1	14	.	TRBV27	TGTGCCACCCAAGGAGGGAGTTCCTACAATGAGCAGTTCTTC	CATQGGSSYNEQFF
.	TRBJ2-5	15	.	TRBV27	TGTGCCAGCAGTGGACAAGGGGGAGTGGGGGAGACCCAGTACTTC	CASSGQGGVGETQYF
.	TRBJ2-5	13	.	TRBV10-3	TGTGCCATCAGCGAGGGGAGACAAGAGACCCAGTACTTC	CAISEGRQETQYF